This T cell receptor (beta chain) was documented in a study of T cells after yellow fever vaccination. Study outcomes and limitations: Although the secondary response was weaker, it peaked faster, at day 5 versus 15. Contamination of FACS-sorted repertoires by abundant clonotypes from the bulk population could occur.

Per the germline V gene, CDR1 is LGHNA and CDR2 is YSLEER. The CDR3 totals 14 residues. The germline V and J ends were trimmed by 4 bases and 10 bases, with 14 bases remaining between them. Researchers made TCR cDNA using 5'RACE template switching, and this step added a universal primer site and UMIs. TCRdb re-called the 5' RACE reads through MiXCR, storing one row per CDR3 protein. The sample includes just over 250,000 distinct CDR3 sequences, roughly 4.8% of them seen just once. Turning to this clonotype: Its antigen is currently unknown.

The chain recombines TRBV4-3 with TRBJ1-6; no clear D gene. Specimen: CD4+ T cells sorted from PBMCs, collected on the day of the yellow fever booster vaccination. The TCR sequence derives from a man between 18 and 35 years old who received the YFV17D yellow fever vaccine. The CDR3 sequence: CASSREGRFSPLHF. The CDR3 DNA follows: TGCGCCAGCAGCCGGGAGGGCCGGTTCTCACCCCTCCACTTT.